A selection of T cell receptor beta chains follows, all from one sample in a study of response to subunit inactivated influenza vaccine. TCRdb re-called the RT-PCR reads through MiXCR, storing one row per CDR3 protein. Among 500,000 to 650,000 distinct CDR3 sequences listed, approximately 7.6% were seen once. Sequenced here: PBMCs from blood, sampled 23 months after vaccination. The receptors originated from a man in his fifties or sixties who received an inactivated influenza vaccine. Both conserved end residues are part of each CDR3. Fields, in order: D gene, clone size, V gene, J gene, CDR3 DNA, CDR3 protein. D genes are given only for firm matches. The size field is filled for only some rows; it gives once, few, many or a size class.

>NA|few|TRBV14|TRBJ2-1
TGTGCCAGCAGCCACCGACCCGGACGAGGGGTCTCCTACAATGAGCAGTTCTTC
CASSHRPGRGVSYNEQFF
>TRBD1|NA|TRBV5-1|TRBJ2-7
TGCGCCAGCAGCTTGGATCAGGGGGATAGCGAGCAGTACTTC
CASSLDQGDSEQYF
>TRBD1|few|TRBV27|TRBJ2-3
TGTGCCAGCAGTGGGACAGCATTAGCTGGGGATACGCAGTATTTT
CASSGTALAGDTQYF
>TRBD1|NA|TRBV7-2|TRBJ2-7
TGTGCCAGCAGCTTATGGGACAGGGGGCCCGAGCAGTACTTC
CASSLWDRGPEQYF
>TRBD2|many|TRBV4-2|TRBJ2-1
TGTGCCAGCAGCCCCGAGACTAGCCGGGGGTCAGGCGAGCAGTTCTTC
CASSPETSRGSGEQFF
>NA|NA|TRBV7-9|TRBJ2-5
TGTGCCAGCAGCTTAGCCGGGGAGAAGACCCAGTACTTC
CASSLAGEKTQYF
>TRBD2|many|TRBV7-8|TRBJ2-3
TGTGCCAGCAGCCTAACAACTAGCGGGAGTTTCCCAGATACGCAGTATTTT
CASSLTTSGSFPDTQYF
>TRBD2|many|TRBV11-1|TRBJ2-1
TGTGCCAGCAGCGGAGTGGGACTAGCGGGATACTATCTCAACAATGAGCAGTTCTTC
CASSGVGLAGYYLNNEQFF
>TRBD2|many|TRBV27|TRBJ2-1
TGTGCCAGCAGCCTACTAGCGGGAGGGGATGAGCAGTTCTTC
CASSLLAGGDEQFF
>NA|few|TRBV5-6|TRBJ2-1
TGTGCCAGCAGCACTGCCGGTCACAGGAACAATGAGCAGTTCTTC
CASSTAGHRNNEQFF
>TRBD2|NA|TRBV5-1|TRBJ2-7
TGCGCCAGCAGCGCCCTAGCGGGGGGGTCCTACGAGCAGTACTTC
CASSALAGGSYEQYF
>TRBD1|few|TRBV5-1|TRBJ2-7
TGCGCCAGCAGCGACGGGACAGGGTTGTTGGAGCAGTACTTC
CASSDGTGLLEQYF
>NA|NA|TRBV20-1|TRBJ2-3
TGCAGTGCTAGAGATTTGAGGGGGGGCCCCACGCAGTATTTT
CSARDLRGGPTQYF
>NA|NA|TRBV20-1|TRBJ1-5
TGCAGTGCAAAGAGTATTAGCAATCAGCCCCAGCATTTT
CSAKSISNQPQHF
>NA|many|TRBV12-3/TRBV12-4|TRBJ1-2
TGTGCCAGCAGTTTTAGTCCACAGGGCCTACTAACTAACTATGGCTACACCTTC
CASSFSPQGLLTNYGYTF
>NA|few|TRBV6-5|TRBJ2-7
TGTGCCAGCAGTTACGGGGACTTAACCTACGAGCAGTACTTC
CASSYGDLTYEQYF
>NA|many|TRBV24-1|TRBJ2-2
TGTGCCACCAGTGATTTGACTTCCGGGAGCTTGACAAGGGGGGAGCTGTTTTTT
CATSDLTSGSLTRGELFF
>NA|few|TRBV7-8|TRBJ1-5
TGTGCCAGCAGCGTCAACACATCGCCCCAGCATTTT
CASSVNTSPQHF
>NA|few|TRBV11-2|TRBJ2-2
TGTGCCAGCACCCTAGGGGGGGGCCAGCAGGGTAACACCGGGGAGCTGTTTTTT
CASTLGGGQQGNTGELFF
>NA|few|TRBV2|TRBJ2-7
TGTGCCAGCAGTGAATTGGCGATCGGCGAGCAGTACTTC
CASSELAIGEQYF